This T cell receptor (beta chain) emerged from a study of shared clonotypes between healthy human individuals. TCRdb keeps only in-frame clones here, not all; method: immunoSEQ multiplex PCR. The sample consists of about 380,000 clones, approximately 97% of them appearing once. After removal of 4 bases from V and 5 bases from J, the junction contained 2 bases not matched to a gene. This CDR3 is built from 15 residues. The germline CDR1 and CDR2 sequences are KGHSH and LQKENI. The clonotype was recovered from a man in his thirties or forties in good health. The sample taken for sequencing was memory CD8+ T cells sorted from blood. Sample subset: CD45RO+ cells pooled with CCR7-negative TemRA cells. The chain uses TRBV18 and TRBJ2-2; 12 bases align to TRBD2. This CDR3 reads CASSRGTSGTGELFF. The CDR3 bases are TGTGCCAGCTCACGCGGGACTAGCGGGACCGGGGAGCTGTTTTTT. Using reference TRBV18 and TRBJ2-2 for the parts outside the CDR3, the full variable domain is NAGVMQNPRHLVRRRGQEARLRCSPMKGHSHVYWYRQLPEEGLKFMVYLQKENIIDESGMPKERFSAEFPKEGPSILRIQQVVRGDSAAYFCASSRGTSGTGELFFGEGSRLTVL.